This T cell receptor (beta chain) was sequenced in a study of blood T cell repertoires in COVID-19. CDR1 SGHRS and CDR2 YFSETQ come from the germline V gene. Trimming stripped 4 bases from V and 6 bases from J, with 19 bases between. The CDR3 is 15 amino acids. Clones were read by immunoSEQ multiplex PCR, and TCRdb kept only the in-frame ones, dropping some. The table includes over 150,000 clones, around 74% detected once. What was sequenced was peripheral blood. The chain uses TRBV5-1 and TRBJ1-2; D unresolved. The TCR comes from a woman of 80 years or more with acute or convalescent COVID-19. CDR3 in amino acids: CASSTRGRIRDGYTF. Written as DNA, the CDR3 is TGCGCCAGCAGCACCAGAGGGCGGATTAGAGATGGCTACACCTTC. The entire variable domain, with the rest obtained from reference TRBV5-1 and TRBJ1-2, is as follows: KAGVTQTPRYLIKTRGQQVTLSCSPISGHRSVSWYQQTPGQGLQFLFEYFSETQRNKGNFPGRFSGRQFSNSRSEMNVSTLELGDSALYLCASSTRGRIRDGYTFGSGTRLTVV.